The rows below give T cell receptor beta chains drawn from one sample of a study of blood T cell repertoires in COVID-19. Clones were sequenced by immunoSEQ multiplex PCR, and TCRdb holds only the in-frame ones, with some missing. This table has some 200,000 clones, under 90% appearing once. Sequencing was performed on peripheral blood. Receptors were obtained from a man older than 75 with acute or convalescent COVID-19. CDR3s include the opening cysteine and the closing phenylalanine or tryptophan. Each record gives: J gene, V gene, clone size, D gene, CDR3 DNA, CDR3 protein. A D gene is named only where the DNA matches it firmly. Size is omitted from some rows. Given values are once, few, many or a class for expanded clones.

j_gene: TRBJ2-3
v_gene: TRBV19
abundance: .
d_gene: TRBD1
CDR3nt: TGTGCCAGTAGTGACAGGGGGCAGGCAGATACGCAGTATTTT
CDR3aa: CASSDRGQADTQYF

j_gene: TRBJ2-5
v_gene: TRBV4-3
abundance: .
d_gene: TRBD1
CDR3nt: TGCGCCAGCAGCGAAGGGACAGGGAGGTCTGAGACCCAGTACTTC
CDR3aa: CASSEGTGRSETQYF

j_gene: TRBJ2-3
v_gene: TRBV7-3
abundance: once
d_gene: .
CDR3nt: TGTGCCAGCAGCGTGGGCCAACCTACGGATACGCAGTATTTT
CDR3aa: CASSVGQPTDTQYF

j_gene: TRBJ1-4
v_gene: TRBV5-1
abundance: once
d_gene: .
CDR3nt: TGCGCCAGCAGCTTGGGACAGGAAGGCGAAAAACTGTTTTTT
CDR3aa: CASSLGQEGEKLFF

j_gene: TRBJ2-6
v_gene: TRBV28
abundance: .
d_gene: .
CDR3nt: TGTGCCAGCAGTTTCCCGGGGATTGGGGCCAACGTCCTGACTTTC
CDR3aa: CASSFPGIGANVLTF

j_gene: TRBJ2-3
v_gene: TRBV27
abundance: few
d_gene: .
CDR3nt: TGTGCCAGCAGTTGGGGGGAATATAGCACAGATACGCAGTATTTT
CDR3aa: CASSWGEYSTDTQYF

j_gene: TRBJ1-3
v_gene: TRBV19
abundance: .
d_gene: TRBD1
CDR3nt: TGTGCCAGTAGTATAGTCTACGGACAGGGTGGATTCTCTGGAAACACCATATATTTT
CDR3aa: CASSIVYGQGGFSGNTIYF

j_gene: TRBJ2-5
v_gene: TRBV11-3
abundance: .
d_gene: .
CDR3nt: TGTGCCAGCAGCCCCTCTTATGCGGACTATGCTGCCCAGTACTTC
CDR3aa: CASSPSYADYAAQYF

j_gene: TRBJ1-3
v_gene: TRBV10-3
abundance: .
d_gene: .
CDR3nt: TGTGCCGCTCAGGGTTCTGGAAACACCATATATTTT
CDR3aa: CAAQGSGNTIYF

j_gene: TRBJ2-1
v_gene: TRBV27
abundance: .
d_gene: .
CDR3nt: TGTGCCAGCAGTAATCTAGCACACTACAATGAGCAGTTCTTC
CDR3aa: CASSNLAHYNEQFF